The T cell receptor (beta chain) described here comes from a study of shared clonotypes between healthy human individuals. Naive CD8 cells were CD45RO-negative, positively selected for CCR7, excluding terminally differentiated effector memory CD45RA+ cells. Data came from immunoSEQ multiplex PCR; TCRdb stores just in-frame clones and leaves some out. The sample lists 2 million to 2.5 million clones; 85% to 95% were seen once. This CDR3 is 11 amino acids long. Per germline, CDR1 MNHEY and CDR2 SMNVEV (reference sequence). V dropped 11 bases and J dropped 6; count of bases not matched to a gene: 5. Sequenced sample: naive CD8+ T cells from PBMCs. This chain uses TRBV27 with TRBJ2-3, with 7 bases fitting TRBD2. The TCR sequence derives from a man younger than 30 in good health. Some clones in this sample may be carry-over from other donors' samples. The CDR3 loop is CAPRRGDTQYF. The CDR3 region has the DNA TGTGCCCCCAGGCGGGGGGATACGCAGTATTTT.